This T cell receptor (beta chain) was profiled in a study of T cell responses to AZD1222 COVID-19 vaccine. Concerning this clone: Its antigen is unknown.

In germline, CDR1 is MRHNA, CDR2 SNTAGT. CDR3 length: 14 amino acids. Repertoires were generated with immunoSEQ multiplex PCR, while TCRdb's copy carries only in-frame clones and drops some. The sample lists over 120,000 clones; about 92% were seen once. Points from the study as a whole: Only five to seven AZD1222 recipients tested seropositive at baseline. In a largely white British group with more females than males, clonal diversity was possibly underestimated. The reported proportion of spike-specific TCRs targeting unmutated variant regions was nearly half. Only after the peak T cell response were repertoires sampled.

The TCR was taken from an adult who received the AZD1222 COVID-19 vaccine. This specimen was peripheral blood, taken 28 days after the second AZD1222 dose. The chain is built from TRBV6-4 and TRBJ1-6; no clear D gene. The chain's CDR3 is CATLRRRYYSPLHF. In nucleotides, the CDR3 is TGTGCGACCCTACGAAGGCGTTACTATTCACCCCTCCACTTT.